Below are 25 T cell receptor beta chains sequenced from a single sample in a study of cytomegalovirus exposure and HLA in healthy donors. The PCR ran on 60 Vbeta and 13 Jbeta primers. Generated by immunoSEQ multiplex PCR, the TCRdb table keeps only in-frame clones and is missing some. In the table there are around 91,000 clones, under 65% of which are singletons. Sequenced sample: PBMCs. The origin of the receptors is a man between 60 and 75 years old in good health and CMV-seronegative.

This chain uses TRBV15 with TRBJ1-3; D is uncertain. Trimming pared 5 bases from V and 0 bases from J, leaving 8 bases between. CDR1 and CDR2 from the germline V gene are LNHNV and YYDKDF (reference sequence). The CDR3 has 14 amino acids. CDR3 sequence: CATSRVSSGNTIYF. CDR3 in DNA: TGTGCCACCAGCCGTGTGAGCTCTGGAAACACCATATATTTT. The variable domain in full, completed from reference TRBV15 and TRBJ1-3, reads DAMVIQNPRYQVTQFGKPVTLSCSQTLNHNVMYWYQQKSSQAPKLLFHYYDKDFNNEADTPDNFQSRRPNTSFCFLDIRSPGLGDTAMYLCATSRVSSGNTIYFGEGSWLTVV.

The CDR3 nucleotides read TGTGCCAGCAGCCCCGGGGTCACAGATACGCAGTATTTT. Translated, it gives CASSPGVTDTQYF. The V and J genes are TRBV9 and TRBJ2-3; possibly TRBD2 for D (5 bases). Germline V CDR1 and CDR2: SGDLS, YYNGEE. The length of the CDR3 is 13 residues. Trimming shortened V by 4 bases and J by 2 bases, and 8 bases separated the two germline ends.

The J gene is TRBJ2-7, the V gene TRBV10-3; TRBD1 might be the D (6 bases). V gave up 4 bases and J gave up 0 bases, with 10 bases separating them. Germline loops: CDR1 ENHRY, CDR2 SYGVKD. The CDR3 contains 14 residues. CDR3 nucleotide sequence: TGTGCCATCAGTGGGGCAGGGGTCTCCTACGAGCAGTACTTC. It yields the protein CAISGAGVSYEQYF.

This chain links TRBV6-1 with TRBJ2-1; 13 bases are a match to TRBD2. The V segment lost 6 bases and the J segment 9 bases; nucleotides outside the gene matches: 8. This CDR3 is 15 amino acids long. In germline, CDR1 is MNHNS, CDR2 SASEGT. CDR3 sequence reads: CASRTGTSGNGEQFF. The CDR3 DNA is TGTGCCAGCAGAACCGGGACTAGCGGGAACGGTGAGCAGTTCTTC.

CDR3 bases: TGTGCCAGCAGTCACACTAGCGGGAGGGCCTACGAGCAGTACTTC. It codes for CASSHTSGRAYEQYF. The chain recombines TRBV6-6 with TRBJ2-5, with TRBD2 matching over 13 bases. The DNA matches TRBJ2-7 better at its end, which makes the J call doubtful. Germline lookup yields CDR1 MNHNY and CDR2 SVGAGI (reference sequence). CDR3 length: 15 residues.

The CDR3 spells CASSLRGTEAFF. The CDR3 DNA reads as TGTGCCAGCAGCTTGAGGGGCACTGAAGCTTTCTTT. The chain couples TRBV5-5 to TRBJ1-1, with D possibly TRBD1 on 5 matching bases. Per germline, CDR1 SGHKS and CDR2 YYEKEE (reference sequence). V lost 1 base to trimming and J lost 4 bases, with 5 bases between them. The CDR3 has 12 amino acids.

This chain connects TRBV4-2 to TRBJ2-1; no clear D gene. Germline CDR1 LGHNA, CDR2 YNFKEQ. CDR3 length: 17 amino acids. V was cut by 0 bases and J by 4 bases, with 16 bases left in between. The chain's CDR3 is CASSQDAPSQRYNEQFF. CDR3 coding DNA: TGTGCCAGCAGCCAAGATGCGCCCTCCCAGCGATACAATGAGCAGTTCTTC.

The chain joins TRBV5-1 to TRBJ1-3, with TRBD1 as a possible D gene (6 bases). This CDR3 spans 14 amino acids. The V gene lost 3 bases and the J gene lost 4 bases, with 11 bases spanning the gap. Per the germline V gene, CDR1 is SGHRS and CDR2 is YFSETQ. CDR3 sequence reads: CASSYTGKGNTIYF. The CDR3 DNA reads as TGCGCCAGCAGCTACACAGGGAAAGGAAACACCATATATTTT.

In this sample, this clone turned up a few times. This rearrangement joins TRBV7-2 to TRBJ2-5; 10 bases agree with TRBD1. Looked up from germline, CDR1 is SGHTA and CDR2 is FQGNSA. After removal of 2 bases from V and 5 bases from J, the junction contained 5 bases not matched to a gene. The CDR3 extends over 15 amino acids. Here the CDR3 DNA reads TGTGCCAGCAGCTTAACGACAGGGGGCTGGGAGACCCAGTACTTC. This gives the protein CASSLTTGGWETQYF.

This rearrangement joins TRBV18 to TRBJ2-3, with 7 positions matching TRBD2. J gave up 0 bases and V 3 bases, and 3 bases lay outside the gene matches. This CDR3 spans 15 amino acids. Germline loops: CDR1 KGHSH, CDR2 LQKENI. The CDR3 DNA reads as TGTGCCAGCTCACCCAGCGGGACTAGCACAGATACGCAGTATTTT. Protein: CASSPSGTSTDTQYF.

CDR3 DNA: TGTGCCAGCAGCACAACAGGGGGCCAGGATACGCAGTATTTT. Translation: CASSTTGGQDTQYF. V usage is TRBV7-3 and J usage is TRBJ2-3; 9 bases agree with TRBD1. The CDR3 is 14 amino acids. J was trimmed by 6 bases and V by 5 bases; bases with no gene match: 6. Germline-derived CDR1 and CDR2 are SGHTA and FQGTGA.

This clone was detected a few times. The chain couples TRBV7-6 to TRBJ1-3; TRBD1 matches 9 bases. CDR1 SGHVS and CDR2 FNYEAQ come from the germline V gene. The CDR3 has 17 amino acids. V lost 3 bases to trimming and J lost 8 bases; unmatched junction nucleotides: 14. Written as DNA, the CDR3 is TGTGCCAGCAGCTTGGGAGAGGGACAGGGAGGATCTCACACCATATATTTT. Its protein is CASSLGEGQGGSHTIYF.

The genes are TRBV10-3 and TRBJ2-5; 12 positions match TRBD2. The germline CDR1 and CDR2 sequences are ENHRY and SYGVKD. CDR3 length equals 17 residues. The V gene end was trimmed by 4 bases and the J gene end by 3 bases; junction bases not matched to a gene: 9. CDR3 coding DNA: TGTGCCATCAGTGTCGGAGCTAGCGGGGGGGCGGAAGAGACCCAGTACTTC. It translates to CAISVGASGGAEETQYF.

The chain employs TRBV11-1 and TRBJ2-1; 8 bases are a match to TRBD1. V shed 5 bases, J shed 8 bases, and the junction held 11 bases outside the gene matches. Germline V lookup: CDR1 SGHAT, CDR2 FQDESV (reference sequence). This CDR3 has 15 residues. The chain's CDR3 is CASSGATDRVHEQFF. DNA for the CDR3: TGTGCCAGCAGCGGAGCGACGGACAGGGTCCATGAGCAGTTCTTC.

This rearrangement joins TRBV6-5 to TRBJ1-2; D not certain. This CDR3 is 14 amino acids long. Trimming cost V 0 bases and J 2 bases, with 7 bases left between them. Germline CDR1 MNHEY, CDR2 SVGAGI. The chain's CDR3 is CASSYSITNYGYTF. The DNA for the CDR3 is TGTGCCAGCAGTTACTCGATCACAAACTATGGCTACACCTTC.

This CDR3 is CASSNGQGVSYEQYF. The DNA of the CDR3 is TGTGCCAGTAGTAACGGACAGGGTGTTTCCTACGAGCAGTACTTC. The chain is built from TRBV19 and TRBJ2-7, with 8 positions matching TRBD1. In germline, CDR1 is LNHDA, CDR2 SQIVND (reference sequence). V shed 4 bases, J shed 1 base, and the junction held 6 bases outside the gene matches. The CDR3 length is 15 residues.

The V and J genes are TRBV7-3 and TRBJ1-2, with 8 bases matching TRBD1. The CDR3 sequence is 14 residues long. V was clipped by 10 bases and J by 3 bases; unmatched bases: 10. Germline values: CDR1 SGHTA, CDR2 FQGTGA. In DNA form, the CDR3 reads TGTGCCATAGAGGACAGGGCCGGGGACTATGGCTACACCTTC. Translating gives CAIEDRAGDYGYTF.

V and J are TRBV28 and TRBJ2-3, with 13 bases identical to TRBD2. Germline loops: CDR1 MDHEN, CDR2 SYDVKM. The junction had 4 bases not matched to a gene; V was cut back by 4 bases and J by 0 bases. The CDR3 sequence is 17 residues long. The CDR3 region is CASSSGLAGESTDTQYF. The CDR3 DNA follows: TGTGCCAGCAGTTCCGGACTAGCGGGGGAGAGCACAGATACGCAGTATTTT. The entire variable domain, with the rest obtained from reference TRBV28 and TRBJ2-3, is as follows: DVKVTQSSRYLVKRTGEKVFLECVQDMDHENMFWYRQDPGLGLRLIYFSYDVKMKEKGDIPEGYSVSREKKERFSLILESASTNQTSMYLCASSSGLAGESTDTQYFGPGTRLTVL.

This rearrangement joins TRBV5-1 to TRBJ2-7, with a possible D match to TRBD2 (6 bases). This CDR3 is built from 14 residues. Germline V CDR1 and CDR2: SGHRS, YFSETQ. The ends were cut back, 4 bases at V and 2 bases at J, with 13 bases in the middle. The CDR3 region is CASSARTGAYEQYF. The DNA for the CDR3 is TGCGCCAGCAGCGCAAGGACGGGAGCCTACGAGCAGTACTTC.

CDR3 in DNA: TGTGCCAGCTCACCATGGGACAGCCCAGGGCAAGACACTGAAGCTTTCTTT. Amino acid sequence: CASSPWDSPGQDTEAFF. The rearrangement joins TRBV18 to TRBJ1-1; TRBD1 matches 7 bases. The germline V gene has CDR1 KGHSH and CDR2 LQKENI. Germline trimming cut 2 bases from V and 3 bases from J; bases unmatched to any gene: 12. The CDR3 has 17 residues.

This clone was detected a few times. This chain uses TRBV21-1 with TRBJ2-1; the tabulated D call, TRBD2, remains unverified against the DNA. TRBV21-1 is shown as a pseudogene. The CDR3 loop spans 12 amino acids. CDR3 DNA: TGTGCCAGCAGCAAACCCGTCAATGAGCAGTTCTTC. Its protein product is CASSKPVNEQFF.

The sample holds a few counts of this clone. The CDR3 bases are TGTGCCAGCAGCAATGGGGCCGAGTGGCCCCAGCATTTT. Translated, it gives CASSNGAEWPQHF. The chain couples TRBV5-5 to TRBJ1-5; weak D call: TRBD1 (5 bases). Deletions cut 4 bases from V and 9 bases from J, with 14 bases between. CDR1 SGHKS and CDR2 YYEKEE come from the germline V gene (reference sequence). The CDR3 extends over 13 amino acids.

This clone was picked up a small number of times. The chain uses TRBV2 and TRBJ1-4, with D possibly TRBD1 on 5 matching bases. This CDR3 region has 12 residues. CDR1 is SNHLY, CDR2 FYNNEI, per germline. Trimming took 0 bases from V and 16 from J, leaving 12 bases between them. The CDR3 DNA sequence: TGTGCCAGCAGTGAAGCGCTTGCGGGGCCGTTTTTT. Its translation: CASSEALAGPFF.

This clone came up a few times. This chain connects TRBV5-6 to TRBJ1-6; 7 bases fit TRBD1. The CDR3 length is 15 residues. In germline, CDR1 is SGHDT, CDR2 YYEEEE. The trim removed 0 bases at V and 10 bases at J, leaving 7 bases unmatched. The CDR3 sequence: CASSLVGGLGSPLHF. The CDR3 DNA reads TGTGCCAGCAGCTTGGTAGGGGGCTTAGGGTCACCCCTCCACTTT. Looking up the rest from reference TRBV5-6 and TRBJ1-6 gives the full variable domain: DAGVTQSPTHLIKTRGQQVTLRCSPKSGHDTVSWYQQALGQGPQFIFQYYEEEERQRGNFPDRFSGHQFPNYSSELNVNALLLGDSALYLCASSLVGGLGSPLHFGNGTRLTVT.

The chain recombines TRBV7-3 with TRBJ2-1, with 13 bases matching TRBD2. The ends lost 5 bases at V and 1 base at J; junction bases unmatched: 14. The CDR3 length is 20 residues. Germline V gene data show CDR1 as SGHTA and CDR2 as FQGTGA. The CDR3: CASSARGTSGVRASYNEQFF. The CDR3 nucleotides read TGTGCCAGCAGCGCAAGGGGGACTAGCGGGGTCCGGGCGTCCTACAATGAGCAGTTCTTC.